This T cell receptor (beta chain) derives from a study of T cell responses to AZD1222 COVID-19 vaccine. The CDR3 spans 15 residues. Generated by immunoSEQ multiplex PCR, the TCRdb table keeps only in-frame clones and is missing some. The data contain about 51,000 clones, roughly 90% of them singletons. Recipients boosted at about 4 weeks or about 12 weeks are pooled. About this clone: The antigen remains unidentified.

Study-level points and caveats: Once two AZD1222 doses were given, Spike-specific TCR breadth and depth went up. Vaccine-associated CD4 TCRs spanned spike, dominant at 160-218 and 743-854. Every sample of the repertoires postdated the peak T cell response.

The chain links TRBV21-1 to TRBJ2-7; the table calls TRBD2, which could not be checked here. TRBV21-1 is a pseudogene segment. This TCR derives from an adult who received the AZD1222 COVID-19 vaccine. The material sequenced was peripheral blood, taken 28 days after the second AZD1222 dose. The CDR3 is CASSRSGRRDYEQYF. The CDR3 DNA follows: TGTGCCAGCAGCAGATCGGGTAGAAGAGACTACGAGCAGTACTTC.